The 12 T cell receptor beta chains below all came from one sample that was sequenced in a study of OX40 agonist ivuxolimab in advanced cancers. The assay was immunoSEQ multiplex PCR, and TCRdb's table has in-frame clones only and misses some. This table has 100,000 to 150,000 clones, about 93% appearing once. The source material was CD4+ or CD8+ T cells sorted from blood, sampled in a trial of the OX40 agonist ivuxolimab. These receptors all come from an adult with an advanced solid tumor such as melanoma, head and neck, liver or kidney cancer.

The gene calls are TRBV6-1 and TRBJ2-1; 9 bases align to TRBD1. Germline values: CDR1 MNHNS, CDR2 SASEGT. This CDR3 region has 15 residues. Trimming removed 5 bases from V and 3 bases from J; junction bases left unmatched: 5. This CDR3 reads CASSPQGAYYNEQFF. The DNA for the CDR3 is TGTGCCAGCAGTCCACAGGGGGCGTACTACAATGAGCAGTTCTTC.

A single count supports this clone. The chain uses TRBV18 and TRBJ1-2; tentative D call: TRBD1 (5 bases). There are 14 residues in the CDR3. The V end was cut by 6 bases, the J end by 3 bases, with 14 bases between. Germline assignment: CDR1 KGHSH and CDR2 LQKENI. CDR3 DNA sequence: TGTGCCAGCTCCCCCTCAAGAGGGGACTATGGCTACACCTTC. As protein: CASSPSRGDYGYTF.

This chain uses TRBV2 with TRBJ2-1; 11 bases are shared with TRBD2. CDR1 is SNHLY, CDR2 FYNNEI, per germline. There are 19 residues in the CDR3. Trimming took 8 bases from V and 5 from J; bases not matched to a gene: 20. The CDR3: CASGGGGGRGLAGNNEQFF. As DNA, the CDR3 is TGTGCCAGCGGTGGAGGGGGGGGCAGAGGACTAGCGGGCAACAATGAGCAGTTCTTC.

The J gene is TRBJ2-1, the V gene TRBV27, with 7 bases aligning to TRBD1. The CDR3 length is 16 residues. Trimming at V came to 4 bases and at J to 6 bases, leaving 12 bases not matched to a gene. From germline, CDR1 is MNHEY and CDR2 SMNVEV (reference sequence). CDR3 nucleotide sequence: TGTGCCAGCAGTTCCCGCCTCCCGACAGGGATCAATGAGCAGTTCTTC. It yields the protein CASSSRLPTGINEQFF.

V usage is TRBV28 and J usage is TRBJ1-2, with D possibly being TRBD1 (6 bases). Germline CDR1 reads MDHEN; CDR2 reads SYDVKM. Trimming removed 7 bases at V and 3 bases at J, with 12 bases between. The CDR3 length is 13 residues. The CDR3 DNA reads TGTGCCAGCATGGAGGGGGGGGACTATGGCTACACCTTC. Protein sequence: CASMEGGDYGYTF.

The chain recombines TRBV9 with TRBJ2-7; D uncertain. Trimming took off 0 bases at V and 2 bases at J, with 12 bases between the two ends. Germline values: CDR1 SGDLS, CDR2 YYNGEE. The CDR3 length is 15 residues. DNA of the CDR3: TGTGCCAGCAGCGTAGTATCAGTGCCCCCCTACGAGCAGTACTTC. Protein sequence: CASSVVSVPPYEQYF.

The chain has TRBV15 and TRBJ2-7; 8 nucleotides line up with TRBD2. The CDR3 consists of 14 residues. V shed 6 bases and J 0 bases; nucleotides not matched to a gene: 4. Germline-derived CDR1 and CDR2 are LNHNV and YYDKDF (reference sequence). For the CDR3, the DNA is TGTGCCACCAGTAAGCGGGAGCGCTCCTACGAGCAGTACTTC. Its translation: CATSKRERSYEQYF.

The gene calls are TRBV27 and TRBJ2-2; TRBD1 might be the D (5 bases). The CDR3 sequence is 15 residues long. Germline CDR1 MNHEY, CDR2 SMNVEV (reference sequence). V lost 6 bases and J 6 bases, leaving 17 bases between the germline ends. The CDR3 spells CASSSSGRAAGELFF. The CDR3 DNA is TGTGCCAGCAGCTCTTCGGGCAGGGCCGCCGGGGAGCTGTTTTTT.

Written as DNA, the CDR3 is TGTGCCAGCAGCCAAGAGGGTAAGCGGGGTCCGGGAGGTCTAGAAGAGACCCAGTACTTC. This encodes CASSQEGKRGPGGLEETQYF. The chain links TRBV4-2 to TRBJ2-5, with 7 bases lining up with TRBD2. The CDR3 is made up of 20 amino acids. Unmatched junction bases numbered 19, after V lost 0 bases and J lost 3 bases. Per germline, CDR1 LGHNA and CDR2 YNFKEQ.

The chain combines TRBV28 with TRBJ1-3; D might be TRBD1 (5 bases). Trimming removed 6 bases from V and 4 bases from J, with 16 bases in between. The CDR3 contains 15 residues. CDR1 is MDHEN and CDR2 is SYDVKM in the germline V gene. As DNA, the CDR3 is TGTGCCAGCAGCCTCCTAGCTAACAGGGGAAACACCATATATTTT. Encoded protein: CASSLLANRGNTIYF.

CDR3 residues: CASSPGQLYEQYF. DNA of the CDR3: TGTGCCAGCAGCCCTGGACAGCTCTACGAGCAGTACTTC. The V call is TRBV28, the J call TRBJ2-7, with D perhaps matching TRBD1 (6 bases). The germline V gene has CDR1 MDHEN and CDR2 SYDVKM. Trimming stripped 6 bases from V and 3 bases from J, with 12 bases between. The CDR3 runs to 13 residues. The full variable domain, in which reference TRBV28 and TRBJ2-7 provide the parts outside the CDR3, is DVKVTQSSRYLVKRTGEKVFLECVQDMDHENMFWYRQDPGLGLRLIYFSYDVKMKEKGDIPEGYSVSREKKERFSLILESASTNQTSMYLCASSPGQLYEQYFGPGTRLTVT.

The chain has TRBV7-2 and TRBJ2-3; 14 bases match TRBD2. The CDR3 covers 19 residues. Germline-derived CDR1 and CDR2 are SGHTA and FQGNSA. V was pared by 1 base and J by 0 bases, with 6 bases of the junction left unmatched. The CDR3: CASSLEVGTSGGSTDTQYF. DNA of the CDR3: TGTGCCAGCAGCTTAGAGGTGGGGACTAGCGGGGGTAGCACAGATACGCAGTATTTT.